This TCR beta chain was captured in a study of T-cell reconstitution after alpha-beta-depleted transplantation in children. Study results and limitations: Diversity of TCRbeta at day 60 was high in some patients, arising from surviving recipient T cells and thymic progenitors. T-cell numbers and diversity, one year after transplant, stemmed largely from T cells that were newly produced. At around two months after transplant, the alpha-beta T cells were reportedly derived from several hundred expanded clones that came from non-depleted graft cells.

Germline V gene sequence: CDR1 DFQATT, CDR2 SNEGSKA (reference sequence). The CDR3 has 14 amino acids. Trimming removed 1 base at V and 8 bases at J, with 15 bases between. A library of TCRbeta sequences, prepared with unique molecular identifiers, was generated. TCRdb reprocessed the PCR reads with MiXCR, giving one entry per CDR3 protein. This sample has some 830,000 distinct CDR3 sequences; around 15% occur once, and the top ten carry roughly 5%. The sample holds many counts of this clonotype. No antigen is known for it. This sample comprised PBMCs, mostly from graft donor cells, obtained 360 days after TCRalphabeta/CD19-depleted stem cell transplant. The receptor was derived from a male patient younger than 18 who had a stem cell transplant for acute lymphoblastic leukemia, so the T cells may come from the graft donor. This chain connects TRBV20-1 to TRBJ2-1, with D perhaps TRBD1 or TRBD2 (5 bases each). CDR3 sequence (DNA): TGCAGTGCTAGAGTAAAATGGGGGTTCGATGAGCAGTTCTTC. Translation: CSARVKWGFDEQFF.